The source of this TCR beta chain is a study of T cell changes during pregnancy in multiple sclerosis. The CDR3 covers 15 residues. Trimming shortened V by 2 bases and J by 8 bases, and 18 bases separated the two germline ends. Germline V gene lookup returns CDR1 MNHNS and CDR2 SASEGT. Sequenced by immunoSEQ multiplex PCR; TCRdb stores in-frame clones only, minus some. The repertoire holds about 89,000 clones, with 90% to 95% as singletons. The material sequenced was peripheral blood, taken in the third trimester of pregnancy. The V gene is TRBV6-1, the J gene TRBJ1-2, with D perhaps TRBD1 (6 bases). The receptor's source is a female donor with multiple sclerosis, enrolled in a pregnancy study. Here the CDR3 reads CASSESPFWGGGYTF. As DNA, the CDR3 is TGTGCCAGCAGTGAATCCCCCTTTTGGGGGGGCGGCTACACCTTC.